This is a list of T cell receptor beta chains from one sample in a study of blood T cells in healthy people across ages. A single record per CDR3 protein comes from TCRdb applying MiXCR to the 5' RACE reads. Here the sample spans 1.5 million to 2 million distinct CDR3 sequences, about 49% being singletons. The specimen sequenced was blood. These receptors came from a woman between 40 and 55 years old in good health. Both conserved end residues are part of each CDR3. A D gene is named only where the DNA matches it firmly. Part of the rows lack a size; the others show once, few, many or a class for expanded clones.

D gene	V gene	J gene	clone size	CDR3 DNA	CDR3 protein
.	TRBV29-1	TRBJ1-1	once	TGCAGCGTTGATCTCGGGGGCAGGATGAACACTGAAGCTTTCTTT	CSVDLGGRMNTEAFF
.	TRBV6-1	TRBJ2-3	.	TGTGCCAGCCATAATCCCCGGGACACCTTCCCGAGCACAGATACGCAGTATTTT	CASHNPRDTFPSTDTQYF
.	TRBV12-3/TRBV12-4	TRBJ1-6	.	TGTGCCAGCAGTTCCGATATGAGCTCCTATAATTCACCCCTCCACTTT	CASSSDMSSYNSPLHF
.	TRBV20-1	TRBJ2-7	few	TGCAGTGCTAGCCCGACAGTAAATCGAGACGAGCAGTACTTC	CSASPTVNRDEQYF
TRBD2	TRBV6-1	TRBJ2-1	.	TGTGCCAGCAGTACCCGGGAGCGGGGGCCCCCGAATGAGCAGTTCTTC	CASSTRERGPPNEQFF
.	TRBV15	TRBJ1-5	.	TGTGCCGCCAGCAGAAATACAGCGGTGAGGTTGGATCAGCCCCAGCATTTT	CAASRNTAVRLDQPQHF
TRBD2	TRBV2	TRBJ2-1	.	TGTGCCAGCCAGCAACTAGCGGGGGGATACAATGAGCAGTTCTTC	CASQQLAGGYNEQFF
.	TRBV4-2	TRBJ2-5	.	TGTGCCAGCAGCCAAGATCAGTTAGAGACCCAGTACTTC	CASSQDQLETQYF
.	TRBV20-1	TRBJ2-3	.	TGCAGTGCTAACCTCCCAGTAGATTACACAGATACGCAGTATTTT	CSANLPVDYTDTQYF
TRBD2	TRBV5-6	TRBJ2-3	once	TGTGCCAGCAGCTTGGTCGCTAGCGGTTATAGCACAGATACGCAGTATTTT	CASSLVASGYSTDTQYF
.	TRBV6-1	TRBJ2-3	.	TGTGCCAGCAGTGAAGAACTAGCCGTTGTAGATACGCAGTATTTT	CASSEELAVVDTQYF
.	TRBV29-1	TRBJ2-6	.	TGCAGCGTTGGACCCGTCGGCAGGGTCGCAACTGGGGCCAACGTCCTGACTTTC	CSVGPVGRVATGANVLTF
.	TRBV7-2	TRBJ2-1	.	TGTGCCAGCAGCTTATATGCCAACAACGGGTACGAGCAGTTCTTC	CASSLYANNGYEQFF
.	TRBV7-9	TRBJ2-3	.	TGTGCCAGCAGCGAGGTCCGGCACCGAGATACGCAGTATTTT	CASSEVRHRDTQYF
.	TRBV7-2	TRBJ1-5	few	TGTGCCAGCAGCTTAGATTCACAGGGAGGTCAGCCCCAGCATTTT	CASSLDSQGGQPQHF
TRBD2	TRBV7-2	TRBJ2-7	.	TGTGCCAGCAGCTTATCCGGGGGGGGACTAGCGGAAGAGCAGTACTTC	CASSLSGGGLAEEQYF
TRBD1	TRBV4-1	TRBJ2-1	.	TGCGCCAGCAGCCAAGGTCGACAGGGGGCGCGAGGGAATGAGCAGTTCTTC	CASSQGRQGARGNEQFF
TRBD2	TRBV7-2	TRBJ2-1	.	TGTGCCGGCAGCTTAGAGGGGACTAGCGGGAGGTACTACAATGAGCAGTTCTTC	CAGSLEGTSGRYYNEQFF
.	TRBV5-1	TRBJ2-5	.	TGCGCCAGCAGCTTGATCGTGACAGGACCTAAAGAGACCCAGTACTTC	CASSLIVTGPKETQYF
TRBD1	TRBV6-2/TRBV6-3	TRBJ1-5	.	TGTGCCAGCAGACGAAACATATTCGGGACAGGGAATCAGCCCCAGCATTTT	CASRRNIFGTGNQPQHF
.	TRBV2	TRBJ2-1	.	TGTGCCAGCAGTGAAGCGGGGACAAAAGTCGATGAGCAGTTCTTC	CASSEAGTKVDEQFF
TRBD2	TRBV28	TRBJ2-4	few	TGTGCCAGCAGCCAGGGACTAGCGGGGGCTGGAGCCAAAAACATTCAGTACTTC	CASSQGLAGAGAKNIQYF
TRBD1	TRBV7-2	TRBJ1-1	.	TGTGCCAGCAGCGTTACAGGGGGCGGAGGCACTGAAGCTTTCTTT	CASSVTGGGGTEAFF
.	TRBV5-1	TRBJ2-5	.	TGCGCCAGCAGCACCGGAGTGGGCCTGGAGACCCAGTACTTC	CASSTGVGLETQYF
.	TRBV7-7	TRBJ2-2	.	TGTGCTAGCAGCGCCGGGACACAGAACACCGGGGAGCTGTTTTTT	CASSAGTQNTGELFF
TRBD2	TRBV7-2	TRBJ2-7	few	TGTGCCAGCAGCCCATCGGCGGGGGGACTAAACGAGCAGTACTTC	CASSPSAGGLNEQYF
TRBD2	TRBV20-1	TRBJ2-5	.	TGCAGTGCTAGAGGGGGCCGGAGCGGGGGAGAGACCCAGTACTTC	CSARGGRSGGETQYF
.	TRBV7-2	TRBJ1-2	.	TGTGCCAGCAGCTTTTGGGAGAACGATGGGTCTAACTATGGCTACACCTTC	CASSFWENDGSNYGYTF
TRBD2	TRBV2	TRBJ2-1	.	TGTGCCAGCAAACCCGGGACTAGCGGGGGCCACGAGCAGTTCTTC	CASKPGTSGGHEQFF
TRBD1	TRBV7-2	TRBJ2-1	few	TGTGCCAGCAGCACCACGGACAGGTTTTCCTACAATGAGCAGTTCTTC	CASSTTDRFSYNEQFF
.	TRBV7-2	TRBJ2-7	few	TGTGCCAGCAGCTTAGCCAGTAGACAGACCTACGAGCAGTACTTC	CASSLASRQTYEQYF
.	TRBV12-3/TRBV12-4	TRBJ2-5	few	TGTGCCAGCAGGAACACGCTCCAAGAGACCCAGTACTTC	CASRNTLQETQYF
.	TRBV13	TRBJ2-2	.	TGTGCCAGCATCCAGCGGGCGAACACCGGGGAGCTGTTTTTT	CASIQRANTGELFF